Listed below are T cell receptor beta chains from one sample, sequenced in a study of post-analysis software for immune sequencing data. A single record per CDR3 protein comes from TCRdb applying MiXCR to the PCR reads. The repertoire holds 740,000 or so distinct CDR3 sequences, with 53% as singletons. The sequenced sample was blood. These receptors were obtained from a girl between 10 and 17 years old with multiple sclerosis. CDR3s include the opening cysteine and the closing phenylalanine or tryptophan.

>TRBJ2-7|TRBV11-2
CASSLEQVVSYEQYF
>NA|TRBV7-3
CASSLTGSGEQYF
>TRBJ2-3|TRBV9
CASSFGTYTDTQYF
>TRBJ2-2|TRBV9
CASSVVEGIGGELFF
>TRBJ2-3|TRBV7-9
CASSLEDRGLRADTQYF
>TRBJ1-2|TRBV3-1
CASTGGSDYGYTF
>TRBJ2-7|TRBV27
CASSLSSGSYGQYF
>TRBJ1-5|TRBV20-1
CSAMRGLGNQPQHF
>TRBJ1-5|TRBV10-3
CAIGRTENQPQHF
>NA|TRBV27
CASSSHASGRAYEQYF